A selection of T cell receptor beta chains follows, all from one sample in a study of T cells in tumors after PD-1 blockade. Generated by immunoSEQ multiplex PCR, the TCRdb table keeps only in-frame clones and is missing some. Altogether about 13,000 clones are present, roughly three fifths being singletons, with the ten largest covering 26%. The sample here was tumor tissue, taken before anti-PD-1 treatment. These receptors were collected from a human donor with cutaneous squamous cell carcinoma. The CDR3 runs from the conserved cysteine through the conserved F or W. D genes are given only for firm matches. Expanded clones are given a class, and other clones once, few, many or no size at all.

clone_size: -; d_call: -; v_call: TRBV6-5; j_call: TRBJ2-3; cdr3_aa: CASSPGDTDTQYF; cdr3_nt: TGTGCCAGCAGCCCCGGCGACACAGATACGCAGTATTTT
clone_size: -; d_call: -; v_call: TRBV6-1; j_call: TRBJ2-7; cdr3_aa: CASSEKWPYEQYF; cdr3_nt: TGTGCCAGCAGTGAAAAGTGGCCCTACGAGCAGTACTTC
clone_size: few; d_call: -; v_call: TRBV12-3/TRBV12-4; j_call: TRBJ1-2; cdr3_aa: CASSHRDVDGYTF; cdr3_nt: TGTGCCAGCAGCCACAGGGATGTGGATGGCTACACCTTC
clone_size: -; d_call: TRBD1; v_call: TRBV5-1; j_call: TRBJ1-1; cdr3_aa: CASRYDQGVNTEAFF; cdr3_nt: TGCGCCAGCAGGTATGACCAGGGGGTGAACACTGAAGCTTTCTTT
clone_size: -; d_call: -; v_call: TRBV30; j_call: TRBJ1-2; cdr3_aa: CAWSVASNYGYTF; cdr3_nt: TGTGCCTGGAGTGTAGCCTCTAACTATGGCTACACCTTC
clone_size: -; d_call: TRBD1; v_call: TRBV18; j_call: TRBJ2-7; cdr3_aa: CASSIGTVEIEQYF; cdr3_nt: TGTGCCAGCTCAATCGGGACAGTGGAGATCGAGCAGTACTTC
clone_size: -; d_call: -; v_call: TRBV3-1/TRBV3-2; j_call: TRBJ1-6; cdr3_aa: CASSQGRRNSPLHF; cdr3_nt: TGTGCCAGCAGCCAAGGGCGGAGAAATTCACCCCTCCACTTT
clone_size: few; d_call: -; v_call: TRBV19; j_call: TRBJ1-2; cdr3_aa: CASSRGRWSYGYTF; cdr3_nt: TGTGCCAGTAGTAGGGGGAGGTGGAGCTATGGCTACACCTTC
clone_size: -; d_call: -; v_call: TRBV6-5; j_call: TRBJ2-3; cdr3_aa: CASSYHALSTDTQYF; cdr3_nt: TGTGCCAGCAGTTACCATGCGCTTAGCACAGATACGCAGTATTTT
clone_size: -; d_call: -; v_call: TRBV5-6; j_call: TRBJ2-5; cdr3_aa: CASSLVAGRKTQYF; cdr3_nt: TGTGCCAGCAGCTTGGTGGCTGGGCGGAAGACCCAGTACTTC
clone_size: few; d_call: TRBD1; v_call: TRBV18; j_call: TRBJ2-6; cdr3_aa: CASSRDRANVLTF; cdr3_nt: TGTGCCAGCTCCCGGGACAGAGCCAACGTCCTGACTTTC
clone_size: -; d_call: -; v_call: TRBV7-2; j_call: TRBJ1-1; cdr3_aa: CASSLFGGGTEAFF; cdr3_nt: TGTGCCAGCAGCTTATTTGGAGGTGGCACTGAAGCTTTCTTT
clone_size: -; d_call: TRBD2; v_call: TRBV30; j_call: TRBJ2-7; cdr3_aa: CAWSRGGSAYEQYF; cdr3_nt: TGTGCCTGGAGCCGGGGGGGGTCAGCTTACGAGCAGTACTTC
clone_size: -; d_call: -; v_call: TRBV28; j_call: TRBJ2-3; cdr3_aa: CASSTSPPLLQYF; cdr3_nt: TGTGCCAGCAGTACCTCACCCCCTTTGCTGCAGTATTTT
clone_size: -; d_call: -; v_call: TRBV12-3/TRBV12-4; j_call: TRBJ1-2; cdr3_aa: CASSFGDYGYTF; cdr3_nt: TGTGCCAGCAGTTTTGGAGACTATGGCTACACCTTC
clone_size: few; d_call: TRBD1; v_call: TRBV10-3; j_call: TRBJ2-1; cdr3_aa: CAISGPTGGGDNEQFF; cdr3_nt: TGTGCCATCAGTGGGCCGACAGGGGGCGGTGACAATGAGCAGTTCTTC
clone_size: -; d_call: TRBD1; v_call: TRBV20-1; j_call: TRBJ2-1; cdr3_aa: CSASPGQGEGEQFF; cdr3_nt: TGCAGTGCTAGTCCGGGACAGGGGGAAGGTGAGCAGTTCTTC
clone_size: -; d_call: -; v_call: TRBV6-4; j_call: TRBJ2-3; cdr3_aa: CASSESSGGQGTDTQYF; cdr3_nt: TGTGCCAGCAGTGAGTCGTCGGGGGGCCAAGGCACAGATACGCAGTATTTT
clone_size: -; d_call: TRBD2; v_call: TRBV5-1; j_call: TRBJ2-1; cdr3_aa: CASSPGLAGTYNEQFF; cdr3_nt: TGCGCCAGCAGCCCGGGACTAGCGGGAACCTACAATGAGCAGTTCTTC
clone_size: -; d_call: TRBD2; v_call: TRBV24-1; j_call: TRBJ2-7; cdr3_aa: CATSDSNSGKPYEQYF; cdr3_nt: TGTGCCACCAGTGATTCAAATAGCGGGAAGCCCTACGAGCAGTACTTC
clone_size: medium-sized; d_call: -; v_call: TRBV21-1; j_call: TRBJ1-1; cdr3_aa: CASSKDGKTEAFF; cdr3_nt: TGTGCCAGCAGCAAAGACGGGAAAACTGAAGCTTTCTTT
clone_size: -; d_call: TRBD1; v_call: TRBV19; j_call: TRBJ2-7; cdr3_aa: CASTRGSGGHEQYF; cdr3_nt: TGTGCCAGTACGAGGGGGTCAGGGGGCCACGAGCAGTACTTC
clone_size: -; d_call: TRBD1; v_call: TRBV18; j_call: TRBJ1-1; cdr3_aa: CASSPRRQGPWNTEAFF; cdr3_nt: TGTGCCAGCTCACCACGGCGACAGGGGCCATGGAACACTGAAGCTTTCTTT
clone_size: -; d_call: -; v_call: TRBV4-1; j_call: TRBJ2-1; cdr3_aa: CASSLGSYNEQFF; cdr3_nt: TGCGCCAGCAGCCTAGGCAGCTACAATGAGCAGTTCTTC
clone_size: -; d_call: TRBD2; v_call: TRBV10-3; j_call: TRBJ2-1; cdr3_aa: CATQRGGLNEQFF; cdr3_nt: TGTGCCACTCAGCGGGGGGGCCTGAATGAGCAGTTCTTC
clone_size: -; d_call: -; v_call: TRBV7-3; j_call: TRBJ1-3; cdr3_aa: CASSPGDSGNTIYF; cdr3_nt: TGTGCCAGCAGCCCGGGCGACTCTGGAAACACCATATATTTT
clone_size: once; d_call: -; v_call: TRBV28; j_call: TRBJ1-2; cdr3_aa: CASSRRGTGGGLNGYTF; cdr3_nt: TGTGCCAGCAGTCGACGGGGGACCGGCGGAGGTCTGAATGGCTACACCTTC
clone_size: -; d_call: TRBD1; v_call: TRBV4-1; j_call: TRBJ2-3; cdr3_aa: CASSQGDRGRLADTQYF; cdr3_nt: TGCGCCAGCAGCCAAGGGGACAGGGGGCGATTGGCAGATACGCAGTATTTT
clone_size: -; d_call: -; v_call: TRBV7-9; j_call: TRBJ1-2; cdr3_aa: CASSLGKDRGYTF; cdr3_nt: TGTGCCAGCAGCTTAGGAAAGGATAGGGGCTACACCTTC